This T cell receptor beta chain was observed in a study of CD4+ T cells in melanoma. Whole-study findings and limits: A reported correlation linked neoantigen-specific CD4+ T cells to CD8+, macrophage and B cell function. Reportedly, melanoma neoantigen-specific CD4+ T cells showed varied differentiation states.

TCRdb's copy holds only in-frame clones and misses some; the assay was immunoSEQ multiplex PCR. The data contain 15,000 to 20,000 clones, 65% to 85% of them seen just once; the ten biggest clones take up roughly 5.4%. Details on this clone: Its matching antigen is unknown.

V shed 8 bases and J shed 1 base, with 14 bases lying between them. The CDR3 contains 14 residues. Germline V gives CDR1 MNHEY, CDR2 SMNVEV (reference sequence). The chain uses TRBV27 and TRBJ1-1; D call uncertain. The receptor's source is a human donor with melanoma. Sequencing was performed on cells from a culture (not recorded whether cultured in vitro). The CDR3 DNA reads TGTGCCAGCTGGGCGGGGTTTCGGAACACTGAAGCTTTCTTT. Protein: CASWAGFRNTEAFF.